What follows are 22 T cell receptor beta chains derived from one specimen sequenced in a study of CD8 T cells in Susac syndrome. It was with random hexamers that roughly 0.45 to 1 ug RNA was reverse transcribed. TCRdb used MiXCR to reprocess the immunoSEQ multiplex PCR reads, holding one entry per CDR3 protein. The sample consists of 400,000 or so distinct CDR3 sequences, 85% of them appearing once. The specimen was CD8+ T cells from PBMCs. The receptor set was obtained from a human donor with multiple sclerosis.

This chain connects TRBV9 to TRBJ1-2, with no clear D. Germline V gene data show CDR1 as SGDLS and CDR2 as YYNGEE. This CDR3 comprises 11 residues. The V end lost 7 bases, the J end lost 4 bases, and 8 bases lay between the germline ends. CDR3 in amino acids: CASGHPYGYTF. Written as DNA, the CDR3 is TGTGCCAGCGGGCATCCCTATGGCTACACCTTC.

The gene calls are TRBV18 and TRBJ1-2; 9 nucleotides align to TRBD1. The CDR3 is 15 amino acids. Looked up from germline, CDR1 is KGHSH and CDR2 is LQKENI. The V segment lost 3 bases and the J segment 5 bases; nucleotides outside the gene matches: 7. CDR3 residues: CASSPRDRDGYGYTF. The CDR3 DNA is TGTGCCAGCTCACCCCGGGACAGGGATGGGTATGGCTACACCTTC.

The chain uses TRBV10-2 and TRBJ2-1; 9 positions match TRBD2. V lost 9 bases and J lost 0; bases outside the gene matches: 3. The CDR3 contains 14 residues. CDR1 WSHSY and CDR2 SAAADI come from the germline V gene. The CDR3 sequence is CASFSGSSYNEQFF. CDR3 sequence (DNA): TGCGCCAGTTTTAGCGGGAGCTCCTACAATGAGCAGTTCTTC.

This rearrangement joins TRBV27 to TRBJ2-7; D uncertain. From germline, CDR1 is MNHEY and CDR2 SMNVEV (reference sequence). Trimming cost V 4 bases and J 2 bases, with 18 bases left between them. The CDR3 consists of 16 residues. DNA for the CDR3: TGTGCCAGCAGTTCGTCATCCGTATCGTCCCCCTACGAGCAGTACTTC. It yields the protein CASSSSSVSSPYEQYF.

The rearrangement links TRBV27 to TRBJ2-5, with TRBD2 as a possible D gene (5 bases). Germline lookup yields CDR1 MNHEY and CDR2 SMNVEV (reference sequence). This CDR3 has 11 amino acids. Trimming removed 5 bases from V and 4 bases from J, with 5 bases in between. CDR3 DNA: TGTGCCAGCAGTGCGGGAGAGACCCAGTACTTC. This codes for CASSAGETQYF.

The rearrangement uses TRBV20-1 and TRBJ1-5; D is possibly TRBD1 (6 bases). The CDR3 sequence is 12 residues long. From germline, CDR1 is DFQATT and CDR2 SNEGSKA (reference sequence). Trimming stripped 0 bases from V and 11 bases from J, with 11 bases between. The CDR3 is CSARETGLTQHF. The CDR3 coding sequence is TGCAGTGCTAGAGAAACAGGGTTGACCCAGCATTTT.

The gene calls are TRBV20-1 and TRBJ2-1; 7 bases map to TRBD1. The germline gives CDR1 DFQATT, CDR2 SNEGSKA (reference sequence). V shed 4 bases and J 0 bases; nucleotides not matched to a gene: 6. This CDR3 is 15 amino acids long. The CDR3 is CSAMRDSSSYNEQFF. The CDR3 bases are TGCAGTGCTATGAGGGACAGCAGCTCCTACAATGAGCAGTTCTTC.

The rearrangement links TRBV29-1 to TRBJ1-1, with D possibly being TRBD1 (5 bases). The CDR3 length is 12 residues. Trimming took 7 bases from V and 3 from J, leaving 12 bases between them. CDR1 and CDR2 (germline): SQVTM, ANQGSEA. In DNA form, the CDR3 reads TGCAGCGGGGGGGGATCTTACACTGAAGCTTTCTTT. Encoded protein: CSGGGSYTEAFF.

This chain connects TRBV27 to TRBJ1-6; tentatively, D is TRBD1 (5 bases). From germline, CDR1 is MNHEY and CDR2 SMNVEV (reference sequence). The CDR3 has 15 residues. V was pared by 7 bases and J by 9 bases, with 19 bases between. The CDR3 DNA reads as TGTGCCAGCAACCTTTTGGGGGAAGCGGGTTCACCCCTCCACTTT. Its translation is CASNLLGEAGSPLHF.

This clonotype was observed a single time. The CDR3 sequence: CASSLDKNYYNEQFF. CDR3 bases: TGTGCCAGCAGCTTGGACAAGAACTACTACAATGAGCAGTTCTTC. This chain connects TRBV11-1 to TRBJ2-1; TRBD1 might be the D (5 bases). This CDR3 has 15 amino acids. Trimming cost V 3 bases and J 3 bases, with 12 bases left between them. Germline lookup yields CDR1 SGHAT and CDR2 FQDESV (reference sequence).

The chain has TRBV20-1 and TRBJ2-7; the D is unclear. CDR3 length: 15 amino acids. Per germline, CDR1 DFQATT and CDR2 SNEGSKA (reference sequence). The V gene lost 1 base and the J gene lost 4 bases, with 17 bases spanning the gap. The CDR3 DNA follows: TGCAGTGCTAGAGCCCCGACACAGCCAATTTACGAGCAGTACTTC. This translates into CSARAPTQPIYEQYF.

J is TRBJ2-1 and V is TRBV13; 10 bases are shared with TRBD2. Germline trimming cut 3 bases from V and 8 bases from J; bases unmatched to any gene: 7. The germline CDR1 and CDR2 sequences are PRHDT and FYEKMQ (reference sequence). This CDR3 comprises 15 residues. In DNA form, the CDR3 reads TGTGCCAGCAGCTTCCTAGCGGGAGTAATCCATGAGCAGTTCTTC. This sequence encodes CASSFLAGVIHEQFF.

The chain links TRBV6-1 to TRBJ2-2; maybe TRBD1 (6 bases). CDR1 MNHNS and CDR2 SASEGT come from the germline V gene. The V and J ends lost 3 bases and 6 bases respectively, with 11 bases between them. The CDR3 sequence is 14 residues long. The CDR3 DNA reads as TGTGCCAGCAGTGACTCAGGGGTCCCCGGGGAGCTGTTTTTT. It yields the protein CASSDSGVPGELFF.

This sequence joins TRBV4-1 and TRBJ1-2; possible D gene TRBD1, 6 bases. The germline CDR1 and CDR2 sequences are MGHRA and YSYEKL. V dropped 3 bases and J dropped 7 bases, with 15 bases sitting between them. The CDR3 covers 14 residues. CDR3: CASSQRQGWGGYTF. In DNA, the CDR3 is TGCGCCAGCAGCCAGAGGCAGGGGTGGGGTGGCTACACCTTC.

The chain uses TRBV5-1 and TRBJ1-2; possibly TRBD1 for D (5 bases). The V end lost 2 bases, the J end lost 5 bases, and 13 bases lay between the germline ends. Germline-derived CDR1 and CDR2 are SGHRS and YFSETQ. The length of the CDR3 is 14 residues. The CDR3 sequence is CASSLGTAEYGYTF. DNA of the CDR3: TGCGCCAGCAGCTTAGGGACGGCGGAATATGGCTACACCTTC.

The table lists this clonotype with a few counts. The junction departs from germline at one end; a sequencing error may be responsible. The J gene is TRBJ1-5, the V gene TRBV2; tentatively, D is TRBD1 (6 bases). Germline CDR1 and CDR2: SNHLY and FYNNEI. CDR3 size: 13 residues. The CDR3 bases are TGTGCTAGCAGTGACAGGATTGCGGAGCCCCAGCATTTT. It codes for CASSDRIAEPQHF. The full variable domain, with the rest looked up from reference TRBV2 and TRBJ1-5, is EPEVTQTPSHQVTQMGQEVILRCVPISNHLYFYWYRQILGQKVEFLVSFYNNEISEKSEIFDDQFSVERPDGSNFTLKIRSTKLEDSAMYFCASSDRIAEPQHFGDGTRLSIL.

V and J are TRBV11-3 and TRBJ2-1; the D gene is possibly TRBD1 (6 bases). Trimming cost V 7 bases and J 4 bases, with 14 bases left between them. Germline V gene lookup returns CDR1 SGHNT and CDR2 YENEEA. CDR3 length: 14 amino acids. The CDR3 coding sequence is TGTGCCAGCAAAGGGGCAGGGGATTACAATGAGCAGTTCTTC. Translated, it gives CASKGAGDYNEQFF.

The chain employs TRBV10-3 and TRBJ2-7, with 9 bases matching TRBD1. V dropped 7 bases and J dropped 2; count of bases not matched to a gene: 15. This CDR3 has 17 amino acids. Germline loops: CDR1 ENHRY, CDR2 SYGVKD. DNA for the CDR3: TGTGCCATCACCACCCTCGCCCGGGACAGGGCGACCTACGAGCAGTACTTC. It specifies CAITTLARDRATYEQYF.

This clonotype has only a few counts. V and J are TRBV27 and TRBJ1-1; D is possibly TRBD1 (5 bases). The V end was cut by 3 bases, the J end by 1 base, with 9 bases between. This CDR3 has 14 residues. Germline CDR1 is MNHEY and CDR2 is SMNVEV (reference sequence). The CDR3 region has the DNA TGTGCCAGCAGTTTGAGGGACCGGAACACTGAAGCTTTCTTT. Translation: CASSLRDRNTEAFF.

The V call is TRBV6-5, the J call TRBJ2-3; no clear D. Trimming stripped 0 bases from V and 10 bases from J, with 14 bases between. Germline V lookup: CDR1 MNHEY, CDR2 SVGAGI. CDR3 length equals 14 residues. Here the CDR3 DNA reads TGTGCCAGCAGTTACTCCGAGTTGGTGGATGCGCAGTATTTT. This sequence encodes CASSYSELVDAQYF.

The J gene is TRBJ2-1, the V gene TRBV7-8; D ambiguous. V was cut by 1 base and J by 0 bases, with 10 bases left in between. The CDR3 sequence is 16 residues long. The germline gives CDR1 SGHVS, CDR2 FQNEAQ. CDR3 in amino acids: CASSLDLRSSYNEQFF. The CDR3 region has the DNA TGTGCCAGCAGCTTAGATTTACGGAGCTCCTACAATGAGCAGTTCTTC.

The rearrangement uses TRBV29-1 and TRBJ2-1, with a possible D match to TRBD1 (5 bases). The V gene's germline CDR1 is SQVTM and CDR2 ANQGSEA. This CDR3 comprises 12 residues. V was trimmed by 6 bases and J by 2 bases, leaving 8 bases between them. For the CDR3, the DNA is TGCAGCGTGGACAAAACCTACAATGAGCAGTTCTTC. This gives the protein CSVDKTYNEQFF.